The rows below give T cell receptor beta chains drawn from one sample of a study of control samples from healthy donors and cancer patients. Method: immunoSEQ multiplex PCR; TCRdb's copy keeps in-frame clones and lacks some. This table holds 150,000 to 200,000 clones, 90% found once. Sequencing was carried out using blood. Source of these receptors: a woman between 50 and 59 years old in good health. Each CDR3 is given with its conserved first and last residue. A D gene is named only where the DNA matches it firmly. The listing skips clone size in some rows; elsewhere it reads once, few, many or a size class.

j_call,d_call,v_call,clone_size,cdr3_nt,cdr3_aa
TRBJ2-7,NA,TRBV27,NA,TGTGCCAGCTCTATCGAAGGACCGACCGAGATCTACGAGCAGTACTTC,CASSIEGPTEIYEQYF
TRBJ1-2,NA,TRBV10-1,NA,TGCGCCAGCAGTGAGCCGGACCGGGACGGGCGTAATGGCTACACCTTC,CASSEPDRDGRNGYTF
TRBJ2-7,NA,TRBV15,NA,TGTGCCACCAGCAGAGAGGGATTTACCTACGAGCAGTACTTC,CATSREGFTYEQYF
TRBJ2-2,NA,TRBV5-4,NA,TGTGCCAGCAGCTTGGTTTGGTCCGGGACCGGGGAGCTGTTTTTT,CASSLVWSGTGELFF
TRBJ1-2,TRBD1,TRBV4-3,once,TGCGCCAGCAGCCAAGATACCCGGACAGGTTTGGGTAACTATGGCTACACCTTC,CASSQDTRTGLGNYGYTF
TRBJ1-4,TRBD1,TRBV9,NA,TGTGCCAGCAGCCCTTCCCCAGGGGGAACTAATGAAAAACTGTTTTTT,CASSPSPGGTNEKLFF
TRBJ1-6,TRBD1,TRBV18,NA,TGTGCCAGCTCAACAGGGGGGGGGAACAATTCACCCCTCCACTTT,CASSTGGGNNSPLHF
TRBJ2-3,NA,TRBV7-9,NA,TGTGCCAGCAGCCCCTGGGGCGCCCTACTTGAGAGCACAGATACGCAGTATTTT,CASSPWGALLESTDTQYF
TRBJ1-1,NA,TRBV5-1,NA,TGCGCCAGCAGCTTGGTACGGGGCGGGGGGCAGGTGAACACTGAAGCTTTCTTT,CASSLVRGGGQVNTEAFF
TRBJ2-7,NA,TRBV11-2,NA,TGTGCCAGCACCGTGGGCCCTTCCTACGAGCAGTACTTC,CASTVGPSYEQYF
TRBJ2-1,TRBD2,TRBV19,NA,TGTGCCAGTAGTGTTGTGGGACTAGGGATAAATGAGCAGTTCTTC,CASSVVGLGINEQFF
TRBJ2-5,NA,TRBV14,few,TGTGCCAGCAGCCAAGAAACGGAGACCCAGTACTTC,CASSQETETQYF
TRBJ1-3,NA,TRBV28,NA,TGTGCCAGCAGGAGACCGGGCTCCGGAAACACCATATATTTT,CASRRPGSGNTIYF
TRBJ2-3,TRBD2,TRBV7-3,NA,TGTGCCAGCAGCTTAACCGGGATAGCGGGGCTCTCAGATACGCAGTATTTT,CASSLTGIAGLSDTQYF
TRBJ2-2,NA,TRBV5-1,few,TGCGCCAGCAGCTTGGGGGATACAGGGATGGACGGGGAGCTGTTTTTT,CASSLGDTGMDGELFF
TRBJ1-5,NA,TRBV29-1,NA,TGCAGCGTTGGGGAGGGGGGGGCTCAGCAGCCCCAGCATTTT,CSVGEGGAQQPQHF
TRBJ2-3,TRBD2,TRBV20-1,NA,TGCAGTGCTAGTCTTAATGGGGGGGCAGATACGCAGTATTTT,CSASLNGGADTQYF
TRBJ2-2,TRBD1,TRBV11-3,NA,TGTGCCAGCAGCGACCGGGACAGGGAATACACCGGGGAGCTGTTTTTT,CASSDRDREYTGELFF
TRBJ2-2,NA,TRBV3-1/TRBV3-2,NA,TGTGCCAGCAGCCAGTCGGTCGGGGAGCTGTTTTTT,CASSQSVGELFF
TRBJ2-5,TRBD2,TRBV27,NA,TGTGCCAGCAGAAGACTAGCGGAGATGCAAGAGACCCAGTACTTC,CASRRLAEMQETQYF
TRBJ2-1,NA,TRBV11-2,NA,TGTGCCAGCAGCTTAGGGGAGACAGGTGAGCAGTTCTTC,CASSLGETGEQFF
TRBJ2-5,NA,TRBV11-2,NA,TGTGCCAGCAGCCAGTACCAAGAGACCCAGTACTTC,CASSQYQETQYF
TRBJ2-7,NA,TRBV7-2,once,TGTGCCAGCAGTTCCAATACCTACGAGCAGTACTTC,CASSSNTYEQYF
TRBJ2-5,TRBD1,TRBV3-1/TRBV3-2,NA,TGTGCCAGCAGCCAACTACCCGGGACAGGGGGTCAAGAGACCCAGTACTTC,CASSQLPGTGGQETQYF
TRBJ1-6,NA,TRBV28,NA,TGTGCCAGCAGCTCCCTTTCCGGGTCACCCCTCCACTTT,CASSSLSGSPLHF
TRBJ1-5,NA,TRBV10-3,once,TGTGCCATCAGTGAGTTGGACGGGACAAATCAGCCCCAGCATTTT,CAISELDGTNQPQHF
TRBJ2-3,NA,TRBV5-6,NA,TGTGCCAGCAGCTTGGCCAACACAGATACGCAGTATTTT,CASSLANTDTQYF
TRBJ2-3,NA,TRBV3-1/TRBV3-2,NA,TGTGCCAGCAGCCCAAGAACGTCAGCGATCACAGATACGCAGTATTTT,CASSPRTSAITDTQYF
TRBJ2-2,NA,TRBV5-6,NA,TGTGCCAGCAGCTTGGCCAACACCGGGGAGCTGTTTTTT,CASSLANTGELFF
TRBJ2-2,NA,TRBV9,NA,TGTGCCAGCAGCCTCGAGGCAGTGGGCGCCGGGGAGCTGTTTTTT,CASSLEAVGAGELFF
TRBJ1-1,NA,TRBV29-1,NA,TGCAGCGTTCCCCCTGGGAACACTGAAGCTTTCTTT,CSVPPGNTEAFF
TRBJ2-1,TRBD1,TRBV3-1/TRBV3-2,NA,TGTGCCAGCAGCCAAGTAGGGGGCCGCTCCTACAATGAGCAGTTCTTC,CASSQVGGRSYNEQFF
TRBJ2-7,TRBD1,TRBV10-3,NA,TGTGCCATGGGGGACAGGGACGGCGAGCAGTACTTC,CAMGDRDGEQYF
TRBJ2-3,TRBD2,TRBV6-6,NA,TGTGCCAGCACTGACTGGTCGGGGGGTCACACAGATACGCAGTATTTT,CASTDWSGGHTDTQYF
TRBJ1-5,NA,TRBV24-1,once,TGTGCCACCAGTGATTCCTGGTCCCCGGGCCAGCCCCAGCATTTT,CATSDSWSPGQPQHF
TRBJ1-6,NA,TRBV18,NA,TGTGCCAGCTCACCAAGTCAGGGGAATTCACCCCTCCACTTT,CASSPSQGNSPLHF
TRBJ1-6,NA,TRBV7-8,NA,TGTGCCAGCAGCTTTCCCGACCCGCCGGATAATTCACCCCTCCACTTT,CASSFPDPPDNSPLHF
TRBJ2-5,NA,TRBV30,NA,TGTGCCAGAGGGGCATTCTCCCCGGGAGAGACCCAGTACTTC,CARGAFSPGETQYF
TRBJ1-5,NA,TRBV7-2,NA,TGTGCCAGCAGCTTGGGACGGAATAATCAGCCCCAGCATTTT,CASSLGRNNQPQHF
TRBJ1-5,NA,TRBV4-3,NA,TGCGCCAGCAGCCAAGACGGGGGGGGGCTTCAGCCCCAGCATTTT,CASSQDGGGLQPQHF
TRBJ2-3,TRBD1,TRBV13,few,TGTGCCAGCAGCTTCGGGACAGGGGAAGATACGCAGTATTTT,CASSFGTGEDTQYF
TRBJ1-4,TRBD1,TRBV9,NA,TGTGCCAGCAGCGCACCGGGACAGGGGAGAAACGAACTGTTTTTT,CASSAPGQGRNELFF
TRBJ2-7,TRBD1,TRBV6-2/TRBV6-3,NA,TGTGCCAGCAGTTACTCGGTCCCCCAGGGGGCCTCCTACGAGCAGTACTTC,CASSYSVPQGASYEQYF
TRBJ1-6,TRBD1,TRBV30,NA,TGTGCCTGGAGCGGGCAGGGGGCGGGTTCACCCCTCCACTTT,CAWSGQGAGSPLHF
TRBJ2-7,TRBD2,TRBV7-8,NA,TGTGCCAGCAGCTTGGAACATCAGCTAGCGGGAACCTCCTACGAGCAGTACTTC,CASSLEHQLAGTSYEQYF
TRBJ1-5,NA,TRBV2,NA,TGTGCCAGCAGTGTAGACGAATCCCGGGCCCAGCATTTT,CASSVDESRAQHF